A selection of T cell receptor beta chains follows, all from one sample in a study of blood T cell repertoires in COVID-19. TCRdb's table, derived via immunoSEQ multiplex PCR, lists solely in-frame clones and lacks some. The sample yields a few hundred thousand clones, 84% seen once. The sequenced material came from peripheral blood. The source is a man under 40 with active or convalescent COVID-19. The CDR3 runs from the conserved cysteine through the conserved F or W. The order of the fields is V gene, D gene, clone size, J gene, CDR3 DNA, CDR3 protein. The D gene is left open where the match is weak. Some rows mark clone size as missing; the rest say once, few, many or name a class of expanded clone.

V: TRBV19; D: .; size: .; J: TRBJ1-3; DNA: TGTGCCAGTAGGGGGACAAGTAGTCGCTCTGGAAACACCATATATTTT; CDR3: CASRGTSSRSGNTIYF
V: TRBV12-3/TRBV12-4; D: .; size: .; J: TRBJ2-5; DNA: TGTGCCAGCAGTTTAACCCGGAGAGAGACCCAGTACTTC; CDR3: CASSLTRRETQYF
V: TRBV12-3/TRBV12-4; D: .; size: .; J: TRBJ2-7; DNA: TGTGCCAGCGGGAGCTCCTACGAGCAGTACTTC; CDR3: CASGSSYEQYF
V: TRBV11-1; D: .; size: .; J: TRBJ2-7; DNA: TGTGCCAGCAGCCGTCCTTTCTACGAGCAGTACTTC; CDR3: CASSRPFYEQYF
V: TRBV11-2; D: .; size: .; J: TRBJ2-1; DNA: TGTGCCAGCAGCCAACTGCAAGGGGCCCTTTACAATGAGCAGTTCTTC; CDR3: CASSQLQGALYNEQFF
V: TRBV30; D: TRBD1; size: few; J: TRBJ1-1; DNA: TGTGCCTGGAGCACCGGGACAGGGAACACTGAAGCTTTCTTT; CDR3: CAWSTGTGNTEAFF
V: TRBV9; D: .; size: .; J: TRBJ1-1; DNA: TGTGCCAGCAGCGTAGAGGGGGGGAAAGCTTTCTTT; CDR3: CASSVEGGKAFF
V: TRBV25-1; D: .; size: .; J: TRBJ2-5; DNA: TGTGCCAGCAGCGAGAGACTAGGTCCCCAAGAGACCCAGTACTTC; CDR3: CASSERLGPQETQYF
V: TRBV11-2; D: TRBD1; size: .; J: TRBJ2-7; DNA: TGTGCCAGCAGCACCGGGACAGGGACCGACGAGCAGTACTTC; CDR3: CASSTGTGTDEQYF
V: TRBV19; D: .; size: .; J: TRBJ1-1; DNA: TGTGCCAGTAGTCATACCGGGACTGAAGCTTTCTTT; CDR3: CASSHTGTEAFF